Sequencing of this T cell receptor (beta chain) was carried out in a study of OX40 agonist ivuxolimab in advanced cancers. Study in general: Of mixed ages from about 20 to 80 and averaging around 60 years, the group was just under 85% male.

There are 14 residues in the CDR3. CDR1 is MNHEY, CDR2 SVGAGI, per germline. The trim removed 6 bases at V and 4 bases at J, leaving 4 bases unmatched. This table comes from immunoSEQ multiplex PCR, and its TCRdb copy is limited to in-frame clones, with some not included. This sample yields around 60,000 clones, of which approximately 91% are seen a single time; around a quarter belongs to the top ten. The material sequenced was CD4+ or CD8+ T cells sorted from blood, taken in a trial of the OX40 agonist ivuxolimab. The sequence was obtained from an adult with an advanced solid tumor such as melanoma, head and neck, liver or kidney cancer. V usage is TRBV6-5 and J usage is TRBJ1-5; 9 bases align to TRBD1. The CDR3 bases are TGTGCCAGCAGCCCGGGACAGGGAAATCAGCCCCAGCATTTT. Translation gives CASSPGQGNQPQHF.